A selection of T cell receptor beta chains follows, all from one sample in a study of blood T cell repertoires in COVID-19. TCRdb's table, derived via immunoSEQ multiplex PCR, lists solely in-frame clones and lacks some. The table includes about 200,000 clones, about 93% detected once. The material sequenced was peripheral blood. These receptors were collected from a man aged 60-69 years with COVID-19, enrolled during active disease. CDR3s include the opening cysteine and the closing phenylalanine or tryptophan.

V gene,J gene,CDR3 protein
TRBV7-7,TRBJ2-2,CASSRGTGARTGELFF
TRBV28,TRBJ2-7,CASNAGFYEQYF
TRBV5-6,TRBJ2-7,CASSLQGYEQYF
TRBV7-3,TRBJ2-2,CASSPGGVRNTGELFF
TRBV30,TRBJ2-3,CAWSVGRTSGGTDTQYF
TRBV7-9,TRBJ1-4,CASSLGSASLRPSREKLFF
TRBV4-1,TRBJ1-4,CASSQGAGNEKLFF
TRBV7-9,TRBJ2-7,CASSLDHPVDEQYF
TRBV29-1,TRBJ2-3,CSVLQGASGLDTQYF
TRBV25-1,TRBJ1-6,CASSLSQGGSYNSPLHF
TRBV3-1/TRBV3-2,TRBJ1-1,CASSPSDRDNTEAFF
TRBV5-4,TRBJ2-1,CASSPRTSGDTSEQFF
TRBV7-8,TRBJ1-2,CASSPPGPDRALGYTF
TRBV10-3,TRBJ1-1,CAIRMTGLNTEAFF
TRBV19,TRBJ1-2,CASSFRNYGYTF
TRBV12-5,TRBJ1-3,CASGSTGTGNTIYF
TRBV7-9,TRBJ2-3,CASSLAKGTAPGTDTQYF
TRBV5-5,TRBJ1-6,CASSLEPGQGRSLHF
TRBV10-3,TRBJ2-1,CAIGGQGLSGNEQFF
TRBV27,TRBJ2-7,CASSLGPGGDEQYF
TRBV5-4,TRBJ1-1,CASSLDWRNTEAFF
TRBV11-3,TRBJ2-1,CASSVGQYNEQFF
TRBV28,TRBJ2-3,CASSLTTGSLRDTQYF
TRBV2,TRBJ1-1,CASRGTGGDMNTEAFF
TRBV7-6,TRBJ1-4,CASSPKGTGKEKLFF
TRBV5-1,TRBJ2-2,CASSSGARSVTGELFF
TRBV7-8,TRBJ2-1,CASSLSGGAIGEQFF
TRBV28,TRBJ2-2,CASSPRRTGTTGELFF
TRBV7-9,TRBJ2-7,CASNQDGLGEQYF